The following is a T cell receptor beta chain sequence with its context. Germline CDR1 reads SGHTA; CDR2 reads FQGNSA. V lost 1 base and J 8 bases, leaving 14 bases between the germline ends. The CDR3 consists of 14 residues. Using a J-beta primer mix together with a sample-barcoded 5' primer, a second PCR was run for roughly 7 to 12 cycles. Each CDR3 protein is one row after TCRdb ran MiXCR on the 5' RACE reads. The table shows 1.5 million to 2 million distinct CDR3 sequences, with about 50% occurring only once. This record comes from a study of blood T cells in healthy people across ages. This receptor was taken from a woman between 35 and 50 years old in good health. The chain couples TRBV7-2 to TRBJ1-2; TRBD1 is a possible D gene (6 bases). The sample consisted of blood. CDR3 sequence: CASSLGGPVVGYTF. In DNA, the CDR3 is TGTGCCAGCAGCTTAGGGGGGCCTGTTGTAGGCTACACCTTC.